This entry lists 10 T cell receptor beta chains sequenced from one sample in a study of T cells in Graves' hyperthyroidism and ophthalmopathy (dated by TCRdb to the late 2010s). Library preparation used multiplex PCR. Instrument on record: Illumina HiSeq 2000. The TCR beta CDR3 regions were amplified from the RNA transcripts. The first round of RT-PCR for the TCR CDR3 was performed with the HTBI primer set and the Qiagen OneStep RT-PCR kit. TCRdb's own reprocessing of the public reads used fastp at Q25 and MiXCR and kept productive beta chains. Each entry is one CDR3 protein sequence, shown with its most common DNA and genes. Recorded for this sample are around 600,000 distinct CDR3 sequences; 45% of them occurred a single time. Clones ranked in the top ten supply less than 9.5% of the sample. Sequenced: peripheral blood or thyroid tissue (not recorded which). The source is an adult man with Graves' disease, either hyperthyroidism or ophthalmopathy (not recorded which).

For the CDR3, the DNA is TGTGCCAGCAGCAAACTAGCGGGAGGGCCTCAAGAGACCCAGTACTTC. This codes for CASSKLAGGPQETQYF. The J gene is TRBJ2-5, the V gene TRBV7-9; 13 bases map to TRBD2. Germline loops: CDR1 SEHNR, CDR2 FQNEAQ (reference sequence). This CDR3 has 16 amino acids. V lost 5 bases and J lost 2; bases outside the gene matches: 5. The whole variable domain, remainder taken from reference TRBV7-9 and TRBJ2-5, is DTGVSQNPRHKITKRGQNVTFRCDPISEHNRLYWYRQTLGQGPEFLTYFQNEAQLEKSRLLSDRFSAERPKGSFSTLEIQRTEQGDSAMYLCASSKLAGGPQETQYFGPGTRLLVL.

V is TRBV19 and J is TRBJ1-5; D is ambiguous. The CDR3 runs 15 residues. V lost 5 bases, J lost 6 bases, and 17 bases lay in between. Germline loops: CDR1 LNHDA, CDR2 SQIVND (reference sequence). CDR3 sequence: CASSSQGGELQPQHF. CDR3 DNA sequence: TGTGCCAGTAGTTCCCAAGGCGGGGAGCTTCAGCCCCAGCATTTT.

This clonotype was observed a few times. The V call is TRBV29-1, the J call TRBJ2-2; 9 bases agree with TRBD2. CDR1 is SQVTM and CDR2 is ANQGSEA in the germline V gene. The junction had 15 bases not matched to a gene; V was cut back by 6 bases and J by 7 bases. This CDR3 spans 16 amino acids. Written as DNA, the CDR3 is TGCAGCGTGGCCAGGGGGAGCGGGGGGAAGAGCGGGGAGCTGTTTTTT. Its protein product is CSVARGSGGKSGELFF.

The J gene is TRBJ1-5, the V gene TRBV7-3; no clear D gene. Germline V gives CDR1 SGHTA, CDR2 FQGTGA. With 2 bases removed from V and 8 bases from J, the gap between germline ends came to 10 bases. The CDR3 consists of 13 residues. CDR3: CASSLSPLEPQHF. CDR3 bases: TGTGCCAGCAGCTTATCACCTCTGGAGCCCCAGCATTTT.

This clonotype was observed at least ten times. The V and J genes are TRBV2 and TRBJ2-6; the D gene is possibly TRBD2 (5 bases). Germline CDR1 SNHLY, CDR2 FYNNEI. The CDR3 length is 13 residues. V shed 9 bases and J shed 0 bases, with 6 bases lying between them. The CDR3 is CASSASGANVLTF. CDR3 in DNA: TGTGCCAGTAGCGCCTCTGGGGCCAACGTCCTGACTTTC.

The genes are TRBV5-1 and TRBJ1-1, with 7 nucleotides matching TRBD1. The V and J ends lost 4 bases and 0 bases, in that order; junction bases with no gene match: 3. Germline lookup yields CDR1 SGHRS and CDR2 YFSETQ. CDR3 length: 14 residues. Here the CDR3 DNA reads TGCGCCAGCAGCACTCAGGGGGTGAACACTGAAGCTTTCTTT. Amino acid sequence: CASSTQGVNTEAFF.

This clonotype showed up many times. V is TRBV24-1 and J is TRBJ2-2, with D hard to call. CDR3 length: 12 amino acids. V lost 5 bases and J 6 bases, leaving 6 bases between the germline ends. Germline values: CDR1 KGHDR, CDR2 SFDVKD. Here the CDR3 DNA reads TGTGCCACCAGTGTCGTGCCCGGGGAGCTGTTTTTT. Translated: CATSVVPGELFF.

The chain combines TRBV12-3 or TRBV12-4 with TRBJ1-1, with D perhaps TRBD1 (5 bases). Trimming stripped 8 bases from V and 6 bases from J, with 19 bases between. The CDR3 is 14 amino acids. CDR3 region: CASSARDAAAEAFF. The CDR3 region has the DNA TGTGCCAGCTCAGCCAGGGACGCGGCCGCTGAAGCTTTCTTT.

In its sample, this clonotype was seen a few times. This chain uses TRBV29-1 with TRBJ2-7, with D possibly TRBD2 on 5 matching bases. The CDR3 runs to 11 residues. Trimming pared 3 bases from V and 4 bases from J, leaving 7 bases between. Looked up from germline, CDR1 is SQVTM and CDR2 is ANQGSEA. In DNA form, the CDR3 reads TGCAGCGTTGAGGGAGCATACGAGCAGTACTTC. Translation: CSVEGAYEQYF.

With respect to this clonotype: Since no conserved phenylalanine or tryptophan closes the CDR3, a read error is the likely cause. The chain links TRBV5-5 to TRBJ1-1; tentative D call: TRBD1 (5 bases). The CDR3 covers 15 residues. Between the trimmed V and J ends, which lost 4 bases and 5 bases, there was a span of 18 bases. The germline gives CDR1 SGHKS, CDR2 YYEKEE (reference sequence). CDR3: CASSQVEGRRTEAFL. In DNA form, the CDR3 reads TGTGCCAGCAGCCAAGTTGAGGGGAGGCGGACTGAAGCTTTCCTT.